These 12 T cell receptor beta chains were sequenced from one sample in a study of Ad26.COV2.S vaccination and SARS-CoV-2 variants. Clones were sequenced by immunoSEQ multiplex PCR, and TCRdb holds only the in-frame ones, with some missing. This table holds around 300,000 clones, roughly 89% found once. Treatment reported: some 20 received Ad26.COV2.S at low or high dose, single or two shots; roughly 5 received placebo; per-sample allocation not given. Each sample was drawn 63 days after the first injection (of vaccine or placebo). The sample here was peripheral blood, taken in a trial of Ad26.COV2.S vaccine versus placebo. The receptors come from a person between 18 and 59 years old who received the Ad26.COV2.S COVID-19 vaccine or a placebo.

This sequence joins TRBV10-2 and TRBJ1-5; 9 bases match TRBD1. The trim removed 10 bases at V and 5 bases at J, leaving 3 bases unmatched. Germline loops: CDR1 WSHSY, CDR2 SAAADI. The CDR3 spans 12 residues. CDR3 in amino acids: CATWTGDQPQHF. As DNA, the CDR3 is TGCGCCACCTGGACAGGGGATCAGCCCCAGCATTTT.

V is TRBV13 and J is TRBJ1-1, with D unresolved. V was clipped by 3 bases and J by 6 bases, with 11 bases between them. CDR1 is PRHDT, CDR2 FYEKMQ, per germline (reference sequence). This CDR3 has 13 residues. CDR3 region: CASSFLGVAEAFF. CDR3 in DNA: TGTGCCAGCAGCTTCCTTGGCGTCGCTGAAGCTTTCTTT.

This chain joins TRBV15 and TRBJ1-5; no clear D gene. The CDR3 is 15 residues long. Trimming cost V 1 base and J 4 bases, with 11 bases left between them. CDR1 is LNHNV, CDR2 YYDKDF, per germline (reference sequence). Here the CDR3 DNA reads TGTGCCACCAGCAGAGGCCAGCAGAATAATCAGCCCCAGCATTTT. Residues: CATSRGQQNNQPQHF.

The chain combines TRBV9 with TRBJ2-1; 8 bases align to TRBD1. V gave up 2 bases and J gave up 5 bases; unmatched junction bases: 6. The CDR3 length is 15 residues. CDR1 is SGDLS, CDR2 YYNGEE, per germline. CDR3 region: CASSVDRGRDNEQFF. CDR3 sequence (DNA): TGTGCCAGCAGCGTCGACAGGGGCAGGGACAATGAGCAGTTCTTC.

The chain uses TRBV19 and TRBJ1-5; D gene ambiguous. The CDR3 length is 12 residues. Looked up from germline, CDR1 is LNHDA and CDR2 is SQIVND (reference sequence). Trimming removed 1 base at V and 11 bases at J, with 9 bases between. CDR3 protein: CASSIGGRAQHF. The CDR3 DNA sequence: TGTGCCAGTAGTATAGGCGGTCGGGCCCAGCATTTT.

The rearrangement joins TRBV9 to TRBJ1-2; TRBD1 matches at 11 bases. The length of the CDR3 is 15 residues. Trimming took 4 bases from V and 4 from J; bases not matched to a gene: 6. CDR1 SGDLS and CDR2 YYNGEE come from the germline V gene. The CDR3: CASSLGQGAAYGYTF. In DNA, the CDR3 is TGTGCCAGCAGCCTCGGACAGGGGGCTGCCTATGGCTACACCTTC.

The chain links TRBV28 to TRBJ2-7; 9 positions match TRBD1. The CDR3 runs 14 residues. CDR1 and CDR2 (germline): MDHEN, SYDVKM. Germline trimming cut 6 bases from V and 5 bases from J; bases unmatched to any gene: 8. The CDR3 nucleotides are TGTGCCAGCAGGAGACGACAGGGGGTACACGAGCAGTACTTC. This encodes CASRRRQGVHEQYF.

CDR3 in amino acids: CASSQDPRRKNTEAFF. The DNA of the CDR3 is TGCGCCAGCAGCCAAGATCCCAGACGGAAGAACACTGAAGCTTTCTTT. J is TRBJ1-1 and V is TRBV4-1, with D unclear. CDR3 size: 16 residues. Trimming took 0 bases from V and 1 from J, leaving 12 bases between them. Looked up from germline, CDR1 is MGHRA and CDR2 is YSYEKL.

This chain links TRBV14 with TRBJ2-7; the D gene is possibly TRBD1 (6 bases). The V gene lost 2 bases and the J gene lost 0 bases, with 8 bases spanning the gap. This CDR3 has 14 amino acids. Looked up from germline, CDR1 is SGHDN and CDR2 is FVKESK. The CDR3 region has the DNA TGTGCCAGCAGCCAAAGGGGGAGCTCCTACGAGCAGTACTTC. It translates to CASSQRGSSYEQYF. Looking up the rest from reference TRBV14 and TRBJ2-7 gives the full variable domain: EAGVTQFPSHSVIEKGQTVTLRCDPISGHDNLYWYRRVMGKEIKFLLHFVKESKQDESGMPNNRFLAERTGGTYSTLKVQPAELEDSGVYFCASSQRGSSYEQYFGPGTRLTVT.

J is TRBJ2-5 and V is TRBV20-1, with a possible D match to TRBD1 (5 bases). The germline CDR1 and CDR2 sequences are DFQATT and SNEGSKA (reference sequence). The CDR3 sequence is 11 residues long. V was clipped by 7 bases and J by 3 bases, with 9 bases between them. Here the CDR3 DNA reads TGCAGTGTGGTAGGGGAAGAGACCCAGTACTTC. Protein: CSVVGEETQYF.

The V gene is TRBV5-5, the J gene TRBJ2-1; 7 nucleotides align to TRBD2. Losses at the gene ends were 4 bases for V and 2 bases for J; bases not matched to a gene: 6. There are 15 residues in the CDR3. Germline V CDR1 and CDR2: SGHKS, YYEKEE (reference sequence). The CDR3 nucleotides read TGTGCCAGCAGCCGACGGGAGGCCGCCTACAATGAGCAGTTCTTC. Its translation: CASSRREAAYNEQFF.

V and J are TRBV7-9 and TRBJ2-1; D is unresolved. V was trimmed by 5 bases and J by 4 bases, leaving 18 bases between them. The germline V gene has CDR1 SEHNR and CDR2 FQNEAQ (reference sequence). CDR3 length: 16 amino acids. The CDR3 loop is CASSLRALIDYNEQFF. The CDR3 nucleotides are TGTGCCAGCAGCCTAAGGGCGCTGATTGATTACAATGAGCAGTTCTTC.